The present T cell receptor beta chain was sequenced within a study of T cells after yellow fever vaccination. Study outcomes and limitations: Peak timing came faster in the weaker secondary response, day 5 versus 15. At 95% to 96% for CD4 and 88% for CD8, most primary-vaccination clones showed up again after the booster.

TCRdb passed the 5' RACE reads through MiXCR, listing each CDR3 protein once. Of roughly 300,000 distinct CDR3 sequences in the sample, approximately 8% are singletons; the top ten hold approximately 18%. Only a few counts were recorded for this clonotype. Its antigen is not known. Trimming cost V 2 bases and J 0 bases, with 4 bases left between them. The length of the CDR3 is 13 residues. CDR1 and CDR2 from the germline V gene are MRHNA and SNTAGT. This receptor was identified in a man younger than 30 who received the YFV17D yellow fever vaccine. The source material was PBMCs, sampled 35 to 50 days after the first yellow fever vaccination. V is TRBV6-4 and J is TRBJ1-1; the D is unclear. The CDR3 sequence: CASSDELNTEAFF. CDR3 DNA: TGTGCCAGCAGTGACGAGTTGAACACTGAAGCTTTCTTT.